This T cell receptor beta chain was sequenced during a study of early T cells in non-severe SARS-CoV-2 infection. Study at large: Chains from this unsorted whole-blood bulk RNA could not be paired.

This clonotype has ten or more counts. Germline lookup yields CDR1 SNHLY and CDR2 FYNNEI. V shed 8 bases, J shed 4 bases, and the junction held 13 bases outside the gene matches. This CDR3 is 16 amino acids long. TCRdb processed the 5' RACE reads anew with MiXCR; each CDR3 protein has one entry. The sample comprises around 75,000 distinct CDR3 sequences, 9.5% of which are singletons, and 5.9% rests with the top ten. The sequenced sample consisted of whole blood. The V and J genes are TRBV2 and TRBJ2-1, with 8 bases fitting TRBD2. The TCR was taken from an adult who was a healthcare worker with PCR-confirmed SARS-CoV-2 infection or an uninfected control (not recorded which). CDR3 loop: CASYLAGRRGYNEQFF. The CDR3, as DNA: TGTGCCAGCTATCTAGCGGGTCGGAGGGGATACAATGAGCAGTTCTTC.